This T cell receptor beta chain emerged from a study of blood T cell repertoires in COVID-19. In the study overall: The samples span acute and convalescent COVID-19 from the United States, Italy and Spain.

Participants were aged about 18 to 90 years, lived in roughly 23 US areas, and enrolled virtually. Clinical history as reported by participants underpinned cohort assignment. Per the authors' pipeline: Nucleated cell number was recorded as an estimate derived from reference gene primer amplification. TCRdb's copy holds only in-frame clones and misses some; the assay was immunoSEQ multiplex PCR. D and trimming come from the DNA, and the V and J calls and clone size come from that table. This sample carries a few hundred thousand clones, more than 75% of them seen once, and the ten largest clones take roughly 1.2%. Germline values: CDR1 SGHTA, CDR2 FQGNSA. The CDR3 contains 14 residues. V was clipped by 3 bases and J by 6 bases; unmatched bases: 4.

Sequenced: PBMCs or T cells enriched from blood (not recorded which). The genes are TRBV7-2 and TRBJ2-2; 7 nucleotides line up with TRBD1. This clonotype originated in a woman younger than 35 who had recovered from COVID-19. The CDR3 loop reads CASSFPTGPGELFF. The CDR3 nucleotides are TGTGCCAGCAGCTTCCCGACAGGGCCCGGGGAGCTGTTTTTT.